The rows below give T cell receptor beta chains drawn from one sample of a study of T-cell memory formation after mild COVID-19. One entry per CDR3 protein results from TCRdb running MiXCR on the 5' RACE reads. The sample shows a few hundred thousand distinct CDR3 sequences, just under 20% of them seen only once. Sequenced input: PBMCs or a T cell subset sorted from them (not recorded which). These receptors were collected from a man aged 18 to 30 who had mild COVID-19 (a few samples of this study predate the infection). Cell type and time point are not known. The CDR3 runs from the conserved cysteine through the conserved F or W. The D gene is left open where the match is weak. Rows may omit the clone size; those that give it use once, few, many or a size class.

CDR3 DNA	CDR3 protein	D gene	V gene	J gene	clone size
TGTGCCAGCAGCTTTCAAGGGCCAGACAATGAGCAGTTCTTC	CASSFQGPDNEQFF	-	TRBV7-9	TRBJ2-1	few
TGTGCCTGGAGTGCACCGGGACTAGCGGGGTCCTACGAGCAGTACTTC	CAWSAPGLAGSYEQYF	TRBD2	TRBV30	TRBJ2-7	few
TGCAGTGCGGAACAGACTAGCGGGGGGCCGAAAGAGACCCAGTACTTC	CSAEQTSGGPKETQYF	TRBD2	TRBV20-1	TRBJ2-5	-
TGTGCCAGCAGCAAGACAGTGATCTACGAGCAGTACTTC	CASSKTVIYEQYF	-	TRBV7-6	TRBJ2-7	few
TGTGCCAGCAGTTTTAGGCCCAAGGATGAGCAGTTCTTC	CASSFRPKDEQFF	-	TRBV12-3/TRBV12-4	TRBJ2-1	few
TGTGCCAGCAGGGTCGAAAACACCGGGGAGCTGTTTTTT	CASRVENTGELFF	-	TRBV3-1	TRBJ2-2	-
TGTGCCAGCAGCTTAGGGGGCGGACTAGATGAAAAACTGTTTTTT	CASSLGGGLDEKLFF	-	TRBV7-9	TRBJ1-4	-
TGTGCCAGCAGCGCCGGGACAGGGGTTTTCACTGAAGCTTTCTTT	CASSAGTGVFTEAFF	TRBD1	TRBV7-9	TRBJ1-1	few
TGTGCCAGCAGTCCAGTGGCGGGGGCCTACGAGCAGTACTTC	CASSPVAGAYEQYF	TRBD2	TRBV6-5	TRBJ2-7	few
TGTGCCAGCAGTCTCGGACAGGTCCCCTATGGCTACACCTTC	CASSLGQVPYGYTF	TRBD1	TRBV12-3/TRBV12-4	TRBJ1-2	-
TGTGCCAGCAGCTTGGCCGCGGGATATGAGAACTATGGCTACACCTTC	CASSLAAGYENYGYTF	-	TRBV5-5	TRBJ1-2	few
TGTGCCAGCAGCGGAACCGACAGGGTCGATGAGCAGTTCTTC	CASSGTDRVDEQFF	TRBD1	TRBV9	TRBJ2-1	-
TGTGCCAGCAGCCCCTGGGCGGGGGCCAAAAACATTCAGTACTTC	CASSPWAGAKNIQYF	-	TRBV11-2	TRBJ2-4	-
TGTGCCAGCGGGCGACAGGGGGTTGTCATCCCAGAGCAGTTCTTC	CASGRQGVVIPEQFF	TRBD1	TRBV11-2	TRBJ2-1	few
TGTGCCAGCAGTTTACAGGGTCCGGAGACCCAGTACTTC	CASSLQGPETQYF	-	TRBV12-3/TRBV12-4	TRBJ2-5	few
TGCGCCAGCAGCCCCCCGCAGCGGTCGTTCACAGATACGCAGTATTTT	CASSPPQRSFTDTQYF	-	TRBV5-1	TRBJ2-3	-
TGTGCCAGCAGTTACAGACAGACCCAAGAGACCCAGTACTTC	CASSYRQTQETQYF	-	TRBV6-6	TRBJ2-5	once
TGCGCCAGCAGCCAAGATCCGGGACAGGGACCCAATGAGCAGTTCTTC	CASSQDPGQGPNEQFF	TRBD1	TRBV4-3	TRBJ2-1	-
TGTGCCAGCTCACCGGGGCGGGGCCTGAACACTGAAGCTTTCTTT	CASSPGRGLNTEAFF	-	TRBV18	TRBJ1-1	-
TGCGCCAGCAGCATTGACAGGGGTAACGCTTTCTTT	CASSIDRGNAFF	TRBD1	TRBV5-1	TRBJ1-1	few
TGTGCCAGCAGCTCATGGACAGATTTCAACTATGGCTACACCTTC	CASSSWTDFNYGYTF	-	TRBV13	TRBJ1-2	-
TGTGCCAGCAGCTACCCCTCCGCCAGCCACACTGAAGCTTTCTTT	CASSYPSASHTEAFF	-	TRBV6-6	TRBJ1-1	-
TGTGCCACCAGCTTTCGGCTACCTGACAGGGGGCTTAAAGCTTTCTTT	CATSFRLPDRGLKAFF	TRBD1	TRBV15	TRBJ1-1	few
TGTGCCACCAGTGACCCCAATGACTATGGCTACACCTTC	CATSDPNDYGYTF	-	TRBV24-1	TRBJ1-2	few
TGCGCCAGCAGCCAAGAAACCCTAGGTCGAACCCAGTACTTC	CASSQETLGRTQYF	-	TRBV4-1	TRBJ2-5	-
TGTGCCAGCAGCAGTACTGGAGGAGGCTACAATGAGCAGTTCTTC	CASSSTGGGYNEQFF	-	TRBV7-2	TRBJ2-1	few
TGTGCCAGCAGTTCCTCCGGCCGGGACCGGTGGAACTTT	CASSSSGRDRWNF	-	TRBV6-5	TRBJ2-3	-